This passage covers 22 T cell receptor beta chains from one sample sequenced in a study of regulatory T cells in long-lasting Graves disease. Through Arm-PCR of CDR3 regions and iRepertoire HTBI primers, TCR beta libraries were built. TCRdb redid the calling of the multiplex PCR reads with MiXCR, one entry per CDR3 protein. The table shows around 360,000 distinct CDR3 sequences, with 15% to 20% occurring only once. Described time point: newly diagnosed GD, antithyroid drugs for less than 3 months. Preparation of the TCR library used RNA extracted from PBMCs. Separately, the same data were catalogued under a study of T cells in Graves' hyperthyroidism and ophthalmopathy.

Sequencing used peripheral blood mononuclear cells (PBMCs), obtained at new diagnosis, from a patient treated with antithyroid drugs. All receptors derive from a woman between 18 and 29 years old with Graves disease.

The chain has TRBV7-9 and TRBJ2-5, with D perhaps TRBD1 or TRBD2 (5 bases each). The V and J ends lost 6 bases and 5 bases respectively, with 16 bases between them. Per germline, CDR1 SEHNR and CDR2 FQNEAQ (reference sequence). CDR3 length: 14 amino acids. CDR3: CASRGTAIGETQYF. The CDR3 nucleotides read TGTGCCAGCAGGGGGACGGCCATTGGGGAGACCCAGTACTTC. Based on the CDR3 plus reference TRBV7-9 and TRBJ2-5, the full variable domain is DTGVSQNPRHKITKRGQNVTFRCDPISEHNRLYWYRQTLGQGPEFLTYFQNEAQLEKSRLLSDRFSAERPKGSFSTLEIQRTEQGDSAMYLCASRGTAIGETQYFGPGTRLLVL.

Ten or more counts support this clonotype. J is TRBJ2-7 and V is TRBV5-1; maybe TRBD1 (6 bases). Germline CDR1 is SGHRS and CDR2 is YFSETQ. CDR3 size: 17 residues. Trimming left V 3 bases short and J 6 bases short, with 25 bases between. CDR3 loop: CASSSIMDRTPHCEQYF. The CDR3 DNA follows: TGCGCCAGCAGCTCGATTATGGACAGAACTCCCCATTGCGAGCAGTACTTC.

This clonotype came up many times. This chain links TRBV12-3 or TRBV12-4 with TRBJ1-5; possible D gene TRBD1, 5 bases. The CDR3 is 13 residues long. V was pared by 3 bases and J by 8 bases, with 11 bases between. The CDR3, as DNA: TGTGCCAGCAGTTTGCAGGGCATTGAGCCCCAGCATTTT. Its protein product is CASSLQGIEPQHF.

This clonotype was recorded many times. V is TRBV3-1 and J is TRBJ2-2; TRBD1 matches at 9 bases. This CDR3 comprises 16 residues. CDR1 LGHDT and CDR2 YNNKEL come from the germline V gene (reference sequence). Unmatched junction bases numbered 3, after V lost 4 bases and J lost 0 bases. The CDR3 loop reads CASSRGTGTNTGELFF. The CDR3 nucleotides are TGTGCCAGCAGCCGAGGGACAGGGACGAACACCGGGGAGCTGTTTTTT.

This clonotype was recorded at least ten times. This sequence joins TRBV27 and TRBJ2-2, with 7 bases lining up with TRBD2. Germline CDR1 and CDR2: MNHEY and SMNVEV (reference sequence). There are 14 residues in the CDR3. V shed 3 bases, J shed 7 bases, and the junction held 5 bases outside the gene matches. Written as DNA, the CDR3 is TGTGCCAGCAGTTTGGCTAGCGGTATCGGGGAGCTGTTTTTT. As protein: CASSLASGIGELFF.

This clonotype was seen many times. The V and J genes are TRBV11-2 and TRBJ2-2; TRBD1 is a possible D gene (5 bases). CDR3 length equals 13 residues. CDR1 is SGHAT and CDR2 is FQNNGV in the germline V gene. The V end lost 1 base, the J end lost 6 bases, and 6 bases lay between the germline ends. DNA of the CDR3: TGTGCCAGCAGCTTAGCAGGGTCCGGGGAGCTGTTTTTT. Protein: CASSLAGSGELFF.

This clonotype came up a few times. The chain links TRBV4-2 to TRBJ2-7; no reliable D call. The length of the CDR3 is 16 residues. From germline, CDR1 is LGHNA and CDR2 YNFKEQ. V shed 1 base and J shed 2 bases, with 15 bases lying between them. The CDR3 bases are TGTGCCAGCAGCCAAGGTACAGACCCCGTAACCTACGAGCAGTACTTC. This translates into CASSQGTDPVTYEQYF.

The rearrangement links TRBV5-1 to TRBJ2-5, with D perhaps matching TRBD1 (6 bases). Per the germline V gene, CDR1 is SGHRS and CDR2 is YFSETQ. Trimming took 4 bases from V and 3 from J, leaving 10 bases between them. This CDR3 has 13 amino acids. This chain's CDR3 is CASSRTAEETQYF. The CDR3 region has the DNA TGCGCCAGCAGCCGGACAGCCGAAGAGACCCAGTACTTC.

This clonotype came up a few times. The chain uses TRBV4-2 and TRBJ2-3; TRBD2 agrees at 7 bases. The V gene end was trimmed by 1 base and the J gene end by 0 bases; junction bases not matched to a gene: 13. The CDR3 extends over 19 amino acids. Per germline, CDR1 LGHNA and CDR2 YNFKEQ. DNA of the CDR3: TGTGCCAGCAGCCAAGTTACGGTAGCGGGTGGGACTAGCACAGATACGCAGTATTTT. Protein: CASSQVTVAGGTSTDTQYF.

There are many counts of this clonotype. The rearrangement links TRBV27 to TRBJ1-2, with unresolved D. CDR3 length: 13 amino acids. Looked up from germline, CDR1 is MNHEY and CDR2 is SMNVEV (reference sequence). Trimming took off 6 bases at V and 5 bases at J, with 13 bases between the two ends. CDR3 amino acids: CASRGRLPYGYTF. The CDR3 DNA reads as TGTGCCAGCAGGGGGAGGTTGCCTTATGGCTACACCTTC.

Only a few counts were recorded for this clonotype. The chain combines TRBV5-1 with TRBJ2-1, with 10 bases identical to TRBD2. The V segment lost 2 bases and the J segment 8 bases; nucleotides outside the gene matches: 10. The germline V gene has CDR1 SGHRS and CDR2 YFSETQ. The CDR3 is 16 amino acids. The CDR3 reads CASSFGLAEGVDEQFF. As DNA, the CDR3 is TGCGCCAGCAGCTTCGGACTAGCGGAAGGAGTGGATGAGCAGTTCTTC.

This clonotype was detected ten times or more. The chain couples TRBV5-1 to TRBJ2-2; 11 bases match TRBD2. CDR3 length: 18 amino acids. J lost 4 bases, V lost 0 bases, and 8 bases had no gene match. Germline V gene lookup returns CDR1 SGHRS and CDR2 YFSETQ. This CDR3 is CASSLELAGAWGTGELFF. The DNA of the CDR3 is TGCGCCAGCAGCTTGGAACTAGCGGGAGCCTGGGGCACCGGGGAGCTGTTTTTT. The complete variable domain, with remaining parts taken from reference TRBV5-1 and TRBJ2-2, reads KAGVTQTPRYLIKTRGQQVTLSCSPISGHRSVSWYQQTPGQGLQFLFEYFSETQRNKGNFPGRFSGRQFSNSRSEMNVSTLELGDSALYLCASSLELAGAWGTGELFFGEGSRLTVL.

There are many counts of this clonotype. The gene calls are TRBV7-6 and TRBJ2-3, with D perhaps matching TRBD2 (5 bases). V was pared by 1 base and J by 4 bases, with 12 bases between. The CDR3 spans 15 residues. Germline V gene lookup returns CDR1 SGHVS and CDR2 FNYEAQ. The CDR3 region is CASSLGAVFADTQYF. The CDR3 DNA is TGTGCCAGCAGCTTAGGAGCGGTTTTCGCAGATACGCAGTATTTT. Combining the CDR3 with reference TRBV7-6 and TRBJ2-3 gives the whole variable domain GAGVSQSPRYKVTKRGQDVALRCDPISGHVSLYWYRQALGQGPEFLTYFNYEAQQDKSGLPNDRFSAERPEGSISTLTIQRTEQRDSAMYRCASSLGAVFADTQYFGPGTRLTVL.

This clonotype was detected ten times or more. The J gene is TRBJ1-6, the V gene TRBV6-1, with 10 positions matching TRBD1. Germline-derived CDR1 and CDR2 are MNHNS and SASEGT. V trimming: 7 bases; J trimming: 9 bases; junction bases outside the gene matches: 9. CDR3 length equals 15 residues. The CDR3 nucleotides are TGTGCCAGCACCTACCAGGGACAGGGGCTTTCACCCCTCCACTTT. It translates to CASTYQGQGLSPLHF.

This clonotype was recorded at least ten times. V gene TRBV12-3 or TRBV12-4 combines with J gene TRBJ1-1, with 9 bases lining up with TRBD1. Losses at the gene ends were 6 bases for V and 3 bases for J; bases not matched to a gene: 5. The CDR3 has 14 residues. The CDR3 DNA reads TGTGCCAGCAGCTTCGGACAGGGGTACACTGAAGCTTTCTTT. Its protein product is CASSFGQGYTEAFF.

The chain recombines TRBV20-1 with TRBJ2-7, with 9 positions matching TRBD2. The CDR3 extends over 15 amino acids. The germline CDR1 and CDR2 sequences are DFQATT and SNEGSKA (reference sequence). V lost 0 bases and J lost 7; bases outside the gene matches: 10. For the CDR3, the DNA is TGCAGTGCTAGAGACCCGCTAGCGGGACTAGGGGAGCAGTACTTC. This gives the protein CSARDPLAGLGEQYF.

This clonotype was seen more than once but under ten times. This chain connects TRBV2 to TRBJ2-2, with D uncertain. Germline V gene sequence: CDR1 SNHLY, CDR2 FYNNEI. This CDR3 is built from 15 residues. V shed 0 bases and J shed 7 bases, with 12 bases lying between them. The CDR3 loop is CASSEARVSGGELFF. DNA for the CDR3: TGTGCCAGCAGTGAAGCAAGGGTCTCGGGCGGGGAGCTGTTTTTT.

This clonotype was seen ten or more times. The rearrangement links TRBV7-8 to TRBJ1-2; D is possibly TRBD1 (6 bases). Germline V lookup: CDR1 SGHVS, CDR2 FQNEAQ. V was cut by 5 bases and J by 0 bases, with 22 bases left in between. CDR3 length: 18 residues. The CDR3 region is CASSPGVNPGHPNYGYTF. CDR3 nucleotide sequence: TGTGCCAGCAGCCCCGGGGTGAATCCGGGACACCCTAACTATGGCTACACCTTC.

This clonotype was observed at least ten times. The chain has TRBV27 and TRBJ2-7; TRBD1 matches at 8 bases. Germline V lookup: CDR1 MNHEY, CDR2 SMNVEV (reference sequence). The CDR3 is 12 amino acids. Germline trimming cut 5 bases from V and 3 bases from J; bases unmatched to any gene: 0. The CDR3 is CASSTGGYEQYF. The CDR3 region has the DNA TGTGCCAGCAGTACAGGGGGCTACGAGCAGTACTTC.

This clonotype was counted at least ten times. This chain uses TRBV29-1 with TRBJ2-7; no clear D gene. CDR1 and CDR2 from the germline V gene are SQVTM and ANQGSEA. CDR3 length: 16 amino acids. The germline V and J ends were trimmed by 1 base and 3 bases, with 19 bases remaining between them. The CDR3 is CSVEVDGLLKGYEQYF. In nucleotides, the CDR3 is TGCAGCGTTGAAGTAGACGGTCTGTTGAAAGGCTACGAGCAGTACTTC.

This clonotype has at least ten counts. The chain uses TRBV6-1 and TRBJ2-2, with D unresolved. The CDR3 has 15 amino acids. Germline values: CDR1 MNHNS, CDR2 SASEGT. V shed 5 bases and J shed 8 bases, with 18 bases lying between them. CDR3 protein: CASSPLRTGTGELFF. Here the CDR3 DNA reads TGTGCCAGCAGTCCTCTCAGGACGGGTACTGGGGAGCTGTTTTTT.

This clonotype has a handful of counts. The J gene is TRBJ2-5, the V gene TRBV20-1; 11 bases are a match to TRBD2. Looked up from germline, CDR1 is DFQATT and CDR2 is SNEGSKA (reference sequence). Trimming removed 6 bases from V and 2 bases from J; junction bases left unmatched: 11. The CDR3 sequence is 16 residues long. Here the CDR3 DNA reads TGCAGTGCCTCGCCCACTAGCGGGGGTCTTCAAGAGACCCAGTACTTC. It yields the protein CSASPTSGGLQETQYF.